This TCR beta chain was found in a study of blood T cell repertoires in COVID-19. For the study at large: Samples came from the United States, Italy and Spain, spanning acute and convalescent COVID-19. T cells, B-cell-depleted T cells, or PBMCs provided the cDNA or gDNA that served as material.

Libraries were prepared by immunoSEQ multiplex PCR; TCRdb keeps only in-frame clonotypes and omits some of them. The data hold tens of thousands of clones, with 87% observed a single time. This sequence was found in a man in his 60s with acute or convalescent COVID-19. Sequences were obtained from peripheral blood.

CDR3 protein: CAWSTGGSFSGNTIYF. Here the CDR3 DNA reads TGTGCCTGGAGCACAGGGGGTAGCTTCTCTGGAAACACCATATATTTT. The chain combines TRBV30 with TRBJ1-3, with 8 bases lining up with TRBD1. The CDR3 sequence is 16 residues long. Germline V CDR1 and CDR2: GTSNPN, SVGIG (reference sequence). V was pared by 3 bases and J by 0 bases, with 7 bases of the junction left unmatched.